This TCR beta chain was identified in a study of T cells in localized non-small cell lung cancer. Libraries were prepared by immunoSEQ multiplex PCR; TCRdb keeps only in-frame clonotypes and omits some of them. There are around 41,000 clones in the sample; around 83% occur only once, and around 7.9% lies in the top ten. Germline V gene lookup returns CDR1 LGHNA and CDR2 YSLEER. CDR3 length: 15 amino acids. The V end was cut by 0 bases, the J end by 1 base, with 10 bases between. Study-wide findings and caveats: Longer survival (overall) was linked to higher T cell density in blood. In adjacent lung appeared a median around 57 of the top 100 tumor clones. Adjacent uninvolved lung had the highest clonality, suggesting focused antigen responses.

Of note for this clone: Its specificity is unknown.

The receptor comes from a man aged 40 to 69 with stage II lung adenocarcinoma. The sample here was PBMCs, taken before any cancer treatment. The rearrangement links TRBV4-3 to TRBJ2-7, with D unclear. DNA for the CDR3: TGCGCCAGCAGCCAAGACAGGTTTCCTTCCTACGAGCAGTACTTC. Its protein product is CASSQDRFPSYEQYF.